The 18 T cell receptor beta chains below come from one sample, sequenced in a study of cytomegalovirus exposure and HLA in healthy donors. The data were produced by immunoSEQ multiplex PCR, yet TCRdb's version contains in-frame clones alone and is incomplete. The data contain 90,000 to 150,000 clones, about 82% of them singletons. The sample was PBMCs. These receptors all stem from a man aged 18 to 30 in good health and CMV-seronegative.

The V and J genes are TRBV19 and TRBJ2-2; 12 nucleotides line up with TRBD2. The junction had 9 bases not matched to a gene; V was cut back by 8 bases and J by 5 bases. There are 16 residues in the CDR3. The germline CDR1 and CDR2 sequences are LNHDA and SQIVND (reference sequence). This CDR3 reads CASAFLAGGGTGELFF. CDR3 sequence (DNA): TGTGCCAGTGCCTTTCTAGCGGGGGGGGGAACCGGGGAGCTGTTTTTT.

The CDR3 nucleotides are TGTGCCAGCAGTGCAGGCGGGACCGGAGAGACCCAGTACTTC. Protein product: CASSAGGTGETQYF. This chain links TRBV11-2 with TRBJ2-5; tentatively, D is TRBD2 (6 bases). Germline values: CDR1 SGHAT, CDR2 FQNNGV. The germline V and J ends were trimmed by 6 bases and 4 bases, with 15 bases remaining between them. The CDR3 is 14 amino acids.

V is TRBV10-2 and J is TRBJ2-1; the D gene is possibly TRBD1 (8 bases). Trimming removed 5 bases from V and 8 bases from J, with 19 bases in between. In germline, CDR1 is WSHSY, CDR2 SAAADI. The CDR3 has 15 residues. This CDR3 is CASSKYPAGQDEQFF. The DNA for the CDR3 is TGCGCCAGCAGTAAATACCCAGCGGGACAGGATGAGCAGTTCTTC.

The chain couples TRBV15 to TRBJ2-3; 7 bases are a match to TRBD1. V shed 0 bases, J shed 2 bases, and the junction held 11 bases outside the gene matches. Germline lookup yields CDR1 LNHNV and CDR2 YYDKDF (reference sequence). The CDR3 is made up of 18 amino acids. The CDR3 nucleotides are TGTGCCACCAGCAGAGAACCAGGGGGAACAGGGGCCACAGATACGCAGTATTTT. Its translation is CATSREPGGTGATDTQYF.

The chain carries TRBV5-5 and TRBJ1-6; D ambiguous. V lost 4 bases and J lost 6, with 20 bases in between. The CDR3 has 17 residues. Per germline, CDR1 SGHKS and CDR2 YYEKEE (reference sequence). The CDR3 DNA reads as TGTGCCAGCAGCCCACTGTCGACTGGGAGTAGTAATTCACCCCTCCACTTT. Encoded protein: CASSPLSTGSSNSPLHF.

This clone was counted once. The rearrangement links TRBV9 to TRBJ2-5; no definite D call. V dropped 0 bases and J dropped 5 bases, with 11 bases sitting between them. CDR3 length: 14 amino acids. CDR1 and CDR2 (germline): SGDLS, YYNGEE. The DNA of the CDR3 is TGTGCCAGCAGCGTAGGGTCAGCGTTCGAGACCCAGTACTTC. The encoded protein is CASSVGSAFETQYF. Complete variable domain (other parts from reference TRBV9 and TRBJ2-5): DSGVTQTPKHLITATGQRVTLRCSPRSGDLSVYWYQQSLDQGLQFLIQYYNGEERAKGNILERFSAQQFPDLHSELNLSSLELGDSALYFCASSVGSAFETQYFGPGTRLLVL.

The chain joins TRBV5-8 to TRBJ2-3, with TRBD2 matching over 8 bases. There are 16 residues in the CDR3. V shed 0 bases, J shed 5 bases, and the junction held 8 bases outside the gene matches. Germline CDR1 and CDR2: SGHTS and YDEGEE. The CDR3 DNA reads as TGTGCCAGCAGCTTGGCCGGGAGGGTTTCAGGAGATACGCAGTATTTT. This encodes CASSLAGRVSGDTQYF.

The chain combines TRBV13 with TRBJ2-5; 11 bases line up with TRBD2. The CDR3 loop spans 16 amino acids. The germline CDR1 and CDR2 sequences are PRHDT and FYEKMQ (reference sequence). After removal of 5 bases from V and 2 bases from J, the junction contained 7 bases not matched to a gene. In nucleotides, the CDR3 is TGTGCCAGCAGCCGATTGACTAGCGGGGTTCAAGAGACCCAGTACTTC. It codes for CASSRLTSGVQETQYF.

This sequence joins TRBV7-6 and TRBJ2-7, with a weak D call TRBD2 (6 bases). The CDR3 sequence is 16 residues long. Trimming removed 5 bases at V and 7 bases at J, with 24 bases between. Germline assignment: CDR1 SGHVS and CDR2 FNYEAQ. Written as DNA, the CDR3 is TGTGCCAGCAGCCGAGAAGTGGCGGGACCCGCCAGAGAGCAGTACTTC. Translation: CASSREVAGPAREQYF.

Here the CDR3 reads CASSLRGDTEAFF. The CDR3 nucleotides read TGTGCCAGCAGTCTCCGTGGAGACACTGAAGCTTTCTTT. The chain has TRBV6-5 and TRBJ1-1; D ambiguous. The CDR3 contains 13 residues. Trimming cost V 5 bases and J 3 bases, with 10 bases left between them. Germline V lookup: CDR1 MNHEY, CDR2 SVGAGI.

The V call is TRBV7-2, the J call TRBJ1-1; D might be TRBD1 (5 bases). The germline gives CDR1 SGHTA, CDR2 FQGNSA. The CDR3 spans 14 residues. Trimming removed 5 bases from V and 3 bases from J, with 13 bases in between. CDR3 DNA: TGTGCCAGCAGCCCACTCGACAGCTACACTGAAGCTTTCTTT. It codes for CASSPLDSYTEAFF.

The rearrangement links TRBV9 to TRBJ1-1; TRBD1 matches 12 bases. The V segment lost 3 bases and the J segment 11 bases; nucleotides outside the gene matches: 8. The CDR3 extends over 14 amino acids. In germline, CDR1 is SGDLS, CDR2 YYNGEE. DNA for the CDR3: TGTGCCAGCAGCGCCGGGACAGGGGGCGCGAATGCTTTCTTT. Protein: CASSAGTGGANAFF.

The CDR3 here is CSVYTDRVYEQYF. CDR3 nucleotide sequence: TGCAGCGTTTATACGGACAGGGTCTACGAGCAGTACTTC. This chain joins TRBV29-1 and TRBJ2-7, with 8 positions matching TRBD1. The CDR3 has 13 residues. Trimming cost V 5 bases and J 3 bases; bases outside gene matches: 6. CDR1 SQVTM and CDR2 ANQGSEA come from the germline V gene.

The chain combines TRBV7-8 with TRBJ2-5; 8 bases fit TRBD2. The CDR3 consists of 15 residues. Germline V gives CDR1 SGHVS, CDR2 FQNEAQ. Trimming took 8 bases from V and 2 from J; bases not matched to a gene: 10. The CDR3 is CASGQRLAGQETQYF. The CDR3 DNA reads as TGTGCCAGCGGCCAACGGTTAGCGGGGCAAGAGACCCAGTACTTC. The full variable domain, in which reference TRBV7-8 and TRBJ2-5 provide the parts outside the CDR3, is GAGVSQSPRYKVAKRGQDVALRCDPISGHVSLFWYQQALGQGPEFLTYFQNEAQLDKSGLPSDRFFAERPEGSVSTLKIQRTQQEDSAVYLCASGQRLAGQETQYFGPGTRLLVL.

The gene calls are TRBV2 and TRBJ1-2; D possibly corresponds to TRBD1 (5 bases). The CDR3 has 15 residues. Germline CDR1 is SNHLY and CDR2 is FYNNEI. The V gene lost 3 bases and the J gene lost 6 bases, with 17 bases spanning the gap. The CDR3 sequence: CASSDRVAGGDGYTF. CDR3 in DNA: TGTGCCAGCAGTGATCGGGTAGCGGGAGGGGATGGCTACACCTTC.

The V call is TRBV6-5, the J call TRBJ1-2; perhaps TRBD1 as D (6 bases). With 0 bases removed from V and 2 bases from J, the gap between germline ends came to 10 bases. From germline, CDR1 is MNHEY and CDR2 SVGAGI. The CDR3 sequence is 15 residues long. CDR3 residues: CASSYSGQGNYGYTF. As DNA, the CDR3 is TGTGCCAGCAGTTACTCAGGGCAGGGGAACTATGGCTACACCTTC.

The chain joins TRBV6-5 to TRBJ2-7; TRBD2 aligns across 7 bases. Germline CDR1 is MNHEY and CDR2 is SVGAGI. The V gene end was trimmed by 1 base and the J gene end by 0 bases; junction bases not matched to a gene: 6. The CDR3 extends over 16 amino acids. The CDR3 is CASSYWERGISYEQYF. Written as DNA, the CDR3 is TGTGCCAGCAGTTACTGGGAGCGGGGCATCTCCTACGAGCAGTACTTC.

This chain connects TRBV6-1 to TRBJ1-5, with D maybe TRBD1 (5 bases). This CDR3 is built from 15 residues. Trimming took 4 bases from V and 2 from J, leaving 12 bases between them. Germline V gene sequence: CDR1 MNHNS, CDR2 SASEGT. This CDR3 is CASSVQGWGNQPQHF. CDR3 coding DNA: TGTGCCAGCAGTGTCCAGGGATGGGGCAATCAGCCCCAGCATTTT.